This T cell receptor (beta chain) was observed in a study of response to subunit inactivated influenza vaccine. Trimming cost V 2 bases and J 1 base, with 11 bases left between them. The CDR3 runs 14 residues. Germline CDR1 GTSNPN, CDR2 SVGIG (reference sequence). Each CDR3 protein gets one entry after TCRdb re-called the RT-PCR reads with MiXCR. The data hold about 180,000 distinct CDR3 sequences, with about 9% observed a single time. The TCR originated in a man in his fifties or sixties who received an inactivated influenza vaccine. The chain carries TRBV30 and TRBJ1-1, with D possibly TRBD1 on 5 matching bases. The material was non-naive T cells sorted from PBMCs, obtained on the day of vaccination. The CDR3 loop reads CAWSTGTGNTEAFF. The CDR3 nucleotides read TGTGCCTGGAGTACCGGGACGGGGAACACTGAAGCTTTCTTT.